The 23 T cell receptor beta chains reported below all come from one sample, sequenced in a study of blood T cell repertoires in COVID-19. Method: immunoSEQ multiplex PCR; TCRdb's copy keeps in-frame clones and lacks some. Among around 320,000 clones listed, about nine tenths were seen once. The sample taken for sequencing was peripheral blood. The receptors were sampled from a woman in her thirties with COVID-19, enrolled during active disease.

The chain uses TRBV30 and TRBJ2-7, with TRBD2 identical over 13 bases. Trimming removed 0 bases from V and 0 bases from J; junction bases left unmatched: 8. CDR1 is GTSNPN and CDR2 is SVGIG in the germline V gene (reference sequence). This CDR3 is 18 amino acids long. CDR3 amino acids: CAWSVLGTSGTSSYEQYF. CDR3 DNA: TGTGCCTGGAGTGTACTGGGGACTAGCGGGACTAGCTCCTACGAGCAGTACTTC.

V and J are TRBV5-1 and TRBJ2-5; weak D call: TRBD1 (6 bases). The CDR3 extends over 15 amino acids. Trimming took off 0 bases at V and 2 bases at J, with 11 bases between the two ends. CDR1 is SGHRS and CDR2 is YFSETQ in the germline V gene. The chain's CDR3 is CASSLVGQSQETQYF. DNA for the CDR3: TGCGCCAGCAGCTTGGTAGGACAGTCACAAGAGACCCAGTACTTC.

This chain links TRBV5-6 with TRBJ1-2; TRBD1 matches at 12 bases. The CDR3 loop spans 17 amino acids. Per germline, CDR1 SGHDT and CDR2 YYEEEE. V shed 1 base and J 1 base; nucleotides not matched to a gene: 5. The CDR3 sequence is CASSLWDRGRFNYGYTF. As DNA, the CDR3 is TGTGCCAGCAGCTTGTGGGACAGGGGGCGTTTTAACTATGGCTACACCTTC.

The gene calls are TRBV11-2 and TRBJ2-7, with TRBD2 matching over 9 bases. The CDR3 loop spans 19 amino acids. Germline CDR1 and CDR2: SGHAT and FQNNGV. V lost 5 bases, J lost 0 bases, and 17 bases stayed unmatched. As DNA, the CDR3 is TGTGCCAGCAGCAGAGAGGGGTATACTAGCGGGCCTGCCTCCTACGAGCAGTACTTC. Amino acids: CASSREGYTSGPASYEQYF.

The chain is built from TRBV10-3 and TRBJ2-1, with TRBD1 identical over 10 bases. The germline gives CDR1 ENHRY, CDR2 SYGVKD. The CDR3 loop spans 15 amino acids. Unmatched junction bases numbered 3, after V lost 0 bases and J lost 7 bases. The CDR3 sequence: CAISESRQGANEQFF. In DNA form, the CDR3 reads TGTGCCATCAGTGAGTCGAGACAGGGGGCTAATGAGCAGTTCTTC.

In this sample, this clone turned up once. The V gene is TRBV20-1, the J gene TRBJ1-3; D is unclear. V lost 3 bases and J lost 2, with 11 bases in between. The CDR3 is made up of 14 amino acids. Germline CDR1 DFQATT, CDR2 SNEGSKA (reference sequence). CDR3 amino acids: CSASRGVTGNTIYF. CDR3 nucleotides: TGCAGTGCTAGTCGGGGTGTGACTGGAAACACCATATATTTT.

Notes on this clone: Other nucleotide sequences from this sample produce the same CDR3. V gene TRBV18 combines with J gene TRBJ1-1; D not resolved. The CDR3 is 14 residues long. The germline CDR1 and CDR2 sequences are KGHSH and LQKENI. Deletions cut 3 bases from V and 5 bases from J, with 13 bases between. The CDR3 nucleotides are TGTGCCAGCTCACCCGCCGGGGTAGGAACTGAAGCTTTCTTT. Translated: CASSPAGVGTEAFF.

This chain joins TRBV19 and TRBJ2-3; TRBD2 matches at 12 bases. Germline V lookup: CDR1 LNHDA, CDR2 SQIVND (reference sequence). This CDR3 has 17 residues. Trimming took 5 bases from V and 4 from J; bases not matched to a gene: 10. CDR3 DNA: TGTGCCAGTAGTGCACTAGCGGGGGGCCACGGCGCAGATACGCAGTATTTT. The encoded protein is CASSALAGGHGADTQYF.

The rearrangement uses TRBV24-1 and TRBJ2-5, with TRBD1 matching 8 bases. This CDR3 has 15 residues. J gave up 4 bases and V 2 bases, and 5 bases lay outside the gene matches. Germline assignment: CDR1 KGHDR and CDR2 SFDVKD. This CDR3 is CATSDSSGTGETQYF. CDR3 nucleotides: TGTGCCACCAGTGATTCATCCGGGACAGGAGAGACCCAGTACTTC.

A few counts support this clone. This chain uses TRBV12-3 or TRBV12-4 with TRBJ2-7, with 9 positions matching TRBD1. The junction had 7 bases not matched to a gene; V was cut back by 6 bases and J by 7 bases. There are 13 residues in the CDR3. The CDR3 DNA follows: TGTGCCAGCAGGCCGGGACAGGGAACTGAGCAGTACTTC. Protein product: CASRPGQGTEQYF.

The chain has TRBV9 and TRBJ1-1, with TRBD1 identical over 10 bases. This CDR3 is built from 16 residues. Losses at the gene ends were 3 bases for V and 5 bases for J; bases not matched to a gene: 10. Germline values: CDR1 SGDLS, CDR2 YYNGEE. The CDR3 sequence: CASSENLGTGETEAFF. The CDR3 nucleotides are TGTGCCAGCAGCGAAAACCTTGGGACAGGGGAGACTGAAGCTTTCTTT. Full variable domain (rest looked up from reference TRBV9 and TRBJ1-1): DSGVTQTPKHLITATGQRVTLRCSPRSGDLSVYWYQQSLDQGLQFLIQYYNGEERAKGNILERFSAQQFPDLHSELNLSSLELGDSALYFCASSENLGTGETEAFFGQGTRLTVV.

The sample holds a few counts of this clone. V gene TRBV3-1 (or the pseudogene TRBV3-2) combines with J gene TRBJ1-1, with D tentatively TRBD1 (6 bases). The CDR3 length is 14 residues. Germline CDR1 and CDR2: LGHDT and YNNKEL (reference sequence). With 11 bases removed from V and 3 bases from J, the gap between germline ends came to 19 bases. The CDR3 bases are TGTGCCGCCAGCCTAGCAGGGGTGGACACTGAAGCTTTCTTT. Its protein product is CAASLAGVDTEAFF.

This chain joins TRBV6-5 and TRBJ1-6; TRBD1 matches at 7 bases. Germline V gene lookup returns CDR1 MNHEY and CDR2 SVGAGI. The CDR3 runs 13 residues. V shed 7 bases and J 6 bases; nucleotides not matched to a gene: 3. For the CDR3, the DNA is TGTGCCAGCAAGGGGGCCGGTAATTCACCCCTCCACTTT. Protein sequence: CASKGAGNSPLHF.

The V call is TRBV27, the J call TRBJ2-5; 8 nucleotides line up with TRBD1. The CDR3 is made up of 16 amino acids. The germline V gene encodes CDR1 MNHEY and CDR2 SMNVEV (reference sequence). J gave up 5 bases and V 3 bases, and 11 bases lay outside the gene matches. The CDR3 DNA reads TGTGCCAGCAGTTTGATCGGTCAGGGGGCGGGGGAGACCCAGTACTTC. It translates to CASSLIGQGAGETQYF.

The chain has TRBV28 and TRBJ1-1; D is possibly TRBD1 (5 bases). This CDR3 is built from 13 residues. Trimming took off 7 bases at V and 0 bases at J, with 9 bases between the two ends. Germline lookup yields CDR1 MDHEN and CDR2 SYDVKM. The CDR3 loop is CASTTGVNTEAFF. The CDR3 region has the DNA TGTGCCAGCACTACAGGAGTGAACACTGAAGCTTTCTTT.

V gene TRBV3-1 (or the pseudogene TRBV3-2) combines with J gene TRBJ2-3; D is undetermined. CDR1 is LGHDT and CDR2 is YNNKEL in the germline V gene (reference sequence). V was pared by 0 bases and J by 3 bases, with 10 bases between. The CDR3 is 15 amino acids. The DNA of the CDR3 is TGTGCCAGCAGCCAAGACGACTTCTTGACAGATACGCAGTATTTT. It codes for CASSQDDFLTDTQYF.

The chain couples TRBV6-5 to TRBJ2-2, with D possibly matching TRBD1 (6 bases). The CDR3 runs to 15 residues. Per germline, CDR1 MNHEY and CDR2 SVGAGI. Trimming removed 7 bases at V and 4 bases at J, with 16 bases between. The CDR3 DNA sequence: TGTGCCAGCACCGATGCCACAGGGTTCACCGGGGAGCTGTTTTTT. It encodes CASTDATGFTGELFF.

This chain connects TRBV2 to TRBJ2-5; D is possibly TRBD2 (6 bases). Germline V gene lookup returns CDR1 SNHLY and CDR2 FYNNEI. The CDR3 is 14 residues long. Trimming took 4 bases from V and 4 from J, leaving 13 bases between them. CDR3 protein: CASSVLGRRETQYF. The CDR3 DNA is TGTGCCAGCAGTGTACTGGGGAGGCGAGAGACCCAGTACTTC. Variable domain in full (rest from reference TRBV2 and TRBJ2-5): EPEVTQTPSHQVTQMGQEVILRCVPISNHLYFYWYRQILGQKVEFLVSFYNNEISEKSEIFDDQFSVERPDGSNFTLKIRSTKLEDSAMYFCASSVLGRRETQYFGPGTRLLVL.

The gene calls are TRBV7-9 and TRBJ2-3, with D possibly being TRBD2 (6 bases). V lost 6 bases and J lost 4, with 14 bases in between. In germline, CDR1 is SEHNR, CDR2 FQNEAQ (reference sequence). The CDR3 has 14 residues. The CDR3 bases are TGTGCCAGCAGTTATCCGGGGGACCCAGATACGCAGTATTTT. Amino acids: CASSYPGDPDTQYF.

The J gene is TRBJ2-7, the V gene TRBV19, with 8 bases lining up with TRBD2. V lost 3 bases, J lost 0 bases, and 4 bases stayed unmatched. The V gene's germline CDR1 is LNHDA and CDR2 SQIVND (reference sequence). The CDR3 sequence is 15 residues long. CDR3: CASSIVAGSSYEQYF. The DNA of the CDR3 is TGTGCCAGTAGTATTGTAGCGGGGAGCTCCTACGAGCAGTACTTC. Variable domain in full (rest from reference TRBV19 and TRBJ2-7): DGGITQSPKYLFRKEGQNVTLSCEQNLNHDAMYWYRQDPGQGLRLIYYSQIVNDFQKGDIAEGYSVSREKKESFPLTVTSAQKNPTAFYLCASSIVAGSSYEQYFGPGTRLTVT.

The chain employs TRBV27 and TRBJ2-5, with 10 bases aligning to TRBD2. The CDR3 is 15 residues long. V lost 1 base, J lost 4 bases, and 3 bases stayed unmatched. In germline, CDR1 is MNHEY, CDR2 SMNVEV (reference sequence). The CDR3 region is CASSLYSSGGETQYF. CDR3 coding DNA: TGTGCCAGCAGTTTATATTCTAGCGGGGGAGAGACCCAGTACTTC.

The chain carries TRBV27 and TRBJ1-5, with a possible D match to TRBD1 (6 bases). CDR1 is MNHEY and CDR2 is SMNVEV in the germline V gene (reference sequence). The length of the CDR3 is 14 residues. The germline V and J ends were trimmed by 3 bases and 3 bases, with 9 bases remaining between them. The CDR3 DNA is TGTGCCAGCAGTTTCCGGGACAACAATCAGCCCCAGCATTTT. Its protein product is CASSFRDNNQPQHF.

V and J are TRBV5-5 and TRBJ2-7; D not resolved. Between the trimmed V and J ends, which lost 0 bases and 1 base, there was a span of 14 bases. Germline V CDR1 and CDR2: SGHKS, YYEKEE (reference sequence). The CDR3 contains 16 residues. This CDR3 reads CASSLAQLSHSYEQYF. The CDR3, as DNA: TGTGCCAGCAGCTTGGCACAGCTAAGTCATTCCTACGAGCAGTACTTC.